This entry describes one T cell receptor beta chain. Its antigen is still unknown. Germline V gene sequence: CDR1 SGHVS, CDR2 FQNEAQ. The CDR3 loop spans 13 amino acids. Losses at the gene ends were 10 bases for V and 14 bases for J; bases not matched to a gene: 11. This sample stems from a study of T cells in pancreatic ductal adenocarcinoma. Selected pancreatic ductal adenocarcinoma patients had undergone surgery without neoadjuvant therapy. Study-level findings and limits: Tumor samples had fewer productive templates and about 8-fold fewer unique clonotypes than blood. Comparisons of tumor and blood clonality may show falsely lower tumor diversity. Blood clonality (around 0.072) did not differ significantly from tumor (about 0.12). This surgical cohort overrepresents the minority presenting with early-stage disease.

The protocol was immunoSEQ multiplex PCR, while the TCRdb copy is restricted to in-frame clones and leaves out a portion. The table shows some 5,000 clones, with 70% to 85% occurring only once. The gene calls are TRBV7-8 and TRBJ2-1; 13 nucleotides align to TRBD2. Specimen: pancreatic tumor tissue. This clonotype was sampled from a human donor with pancreatic ductal adenocarcinoma. The donor label of this sample is uncertain. CDR3 bases: TGTGCCACCGAGACTAGCGGGGGGCCAAAAAAGTTCTTC. Its protein product is CATETSGGPKKFF.